A selection of T cell receptor beta chains follows, all from one sample in a study of cytomegalovirus exposure and HLA in healthy donors. Here immunoSEQ multiplex PCR was the method, and the copy in TCRdb shows in-frame clones only, minus some. The data hold fewer than 110,000 clones, with roughly 80% observed a single time. The sample comprised PBMCs. These TCRs come from a man aged 25-40 years in good health and CMV-seropositive. Each CDR3 is given with its conserved first and last residue. D genes are given only for firm matches. Some rows have no size entry. The others give once, few or many, or a class for an expanded clone.

v_gene,j_gene,abundance,d_gene,CDR3nt,CDR3aa
TRBV19,TRBJ2-5,-,TRBD2,TGTGCCAGTAGTCCCGGACTAGCGGGATTAGAGACCCAGTACTTC,CASSPGLAGLETQYF
TRBV5-1,TRBJ1-6,once,-,TGCGCCAGCAGCTTGGCCGGGAATTCACCCCTCCACTTT,CASSLAGNSPLHF
TRBV19,TRBJ1-4,-,TRBD1,TGTGCCAGCTCCGGGACAGGGTCTGAAAAACTGTTTTTT,CASSGTGSEKLFF
TRBV18,TRBJ1-1,few,TRBD1,TGTGCCAGCTCAACACTTCGACTCCGGGACAGGGAAGGCACTGAAGCTTTCTTT,CASSTLRLRDREGTEAFF
TRBV7-8,TRBJ2-5,-,TRBD2,TGTGCCAGCAGCTCCGCCGCGGCGGGGGGGACCCAGTACTTC,CASSSAAAGGTQYF
TRBV5-1,TRBJ1-1,-,TRBD1,TGCGCCAGCAGCCAATGGACAGGGAAAGATGCTGAAGCTTTCTTT,CASSQWTGKDAEAFF
TRBV29-1,TRBJ2-7,-,TRBD1,TGCAGCGTCGGAAGTGACAGGGGGCTCAACGAGCAGTACTTC,CSVGSDRGLNEQYF
TRBV6-5,TRBJ1-1,-,-,TGTGCCAGCAGTACCTTCCACATGAACACTGAAGCTTTCTTT,CASSTFHMNTEAFF
TRBV11-2,TRBJ1-2,-,TRBD1,TGTGCCAGCAGCTTAGAACCGGGACAGGGATTTGGCTACACCTTC,CASSLEPGQGFGYTF
TRBV12-5,TRBJ2-3,-,-,TGTGCTAGTGGTTTGCCCCCCGAAGCCGCAGATACGCAGTATTTT,CASGLPPEAADTQYF
TRBV5-1,TRBJ1-6,once,-,TGCGCCAGCAGCCCAGGGCCCTACCTTAATTCACCCCTCCACTTT,CASSPGPYLNSPLHF
TRBV7-9,TRBJ2-1,-,TRBD1,TGTGCCAGCAGCACACGGGACAGGGGAGGTGAGCAGTTCTTC,CASSTRDRGGEQFF
TRBV2,TRBJ1-3,-,TRBD1,TGTGCCAGCACGGGACAGGGGGCGGTCGGAAACACCATATATTTT,CASTGQGAVGNTIYF
TRBV5-1,TRBJ1-4,-,-,TGCGCCAGCAGCTTCAGGGTTAGTGAAAAACTGTTTTTT,CASSFRVSEKLFF
TRBV10-3,TRBJ1-2,-,-,TGTGCCATCGAGACAACCTATGGCTACACCTTC,CAIETTYGYTF
TRBV6-5,TRBJ2-7,-,-,TGTGCCAGCAGTTACTTGGGGGGATACGAGCAGTACTTC,CASSYLGGYEQYF
TRBV30,TRBJ1-4,-,-,TGTGCCTGGAGTGAAGTTCCCGGAAAACTGTTTTTT,CAWSEVPGKLFF
TRBV5-1,TRBJ2-7,-,TRBD1,TGCGCCAGCTCTAGACAGGGGGGGTACGAGCAGTACTTC,CASSRQGGYEQYF
TRBV5-1,TRBJ1-1,-,-,TGCGCCAGCAGCTTGGGAGGCCCCTCCGCTGAAGCTTTCTTT,CASSLGGPSAEAFF
TRBV9,TRBJ2-1,-,-,TGTGCCAGCAGCCCGTTACCGGAGGGACAGACAACGAGCAATGAGCAGTTCTTC,CASSPLPEGQTTSNEQFF
TRBV5-6,TRBJ1-1,-,-,TGTGCCAGCAGCCTCAGGCAGGGAACCACTGAAGCTTTCTTT,CASSLRQGTTEAFF
TRBV12-2,TRBJ2-4,-,-,TGTGCAAGTCGCCCTCGCGTGGACAGGGCTTACTGGAACATTCAGTACTTC,CASRPRVDRAYWNIQYF